One T cell receptor beta chain is described in this entry. This clonotype was detected many times. Its recognized antigen is unknown. No clone much larger than this one lies a single base away; base qualities are absent. cDNA was synthesized by template-switch 5'RACE using a primer with a 10-nucleotide random unique molecular identifier that tagged each TCR transcript. Every sequencing run covered 15-18 subjects and yielded more than 180 million TCR-beta sequences. Total RNA was extracted with the RNeasy kit. The KAPA Real-time Library Amplification kit was used to amplify TCR-beta VDJ regions with primers targeting the TCR constant region and the 5'RACE anchor. A first PCR added sample indexes and Illumina adaptors, after which a second PCR increased the library yield. After Ampure bead purification, the roughly 650 bp TCR product was size-selected on a 2% E-gel SizeSelection system. Before pooling, library quality was checked on a Bioanalyzer, concentration was measured with Qubit, and libraries were quantified with the Kapa Library Quantification kit. Paired-end 2 x 150 bp sequencing of the libraries was performed on an Illumina HiSeq 2500. To increase sequence diversity, roughly 24-32% phiX was spiked into each library pool. The study's processing was this. Quality-filtered reads were processed with the UMI-based MiGEC pipeline, which removed over 75% of raw TCR sequences during error correction. IMGT germline references were used for alignment of VDJ genes, and clonotypes were defined by a unique CDR3 amino acid sequence together with V-J genes. Clonal expansion, Shannon diversity and CDR3 relatedness (CalcPairwiseDistances, ClusterSamples) were evaluated with VDJtools, and phylogenetic trees were built with CLCbio workbench. Expanded clones were defined as having at least 8 unique UMIs, based on coefficient-of-variation modelling across technical triplicates. TCRdb reworked the public reads: Q25 trimming with fastp, MiXCR clone assembly, productive beta chains retained. Every distinct CDR3 protein forms one entry, paired with its most common genes and DNA. TCRdb's processing, not the study's, gives the V and J calls here. This sample lists over 65,000 distinct CDR3 sequences; 2.6% were detected once. 1.1% of the sample comes from the top ten.

This entry comes from a study of neurological immune-mediated disorders (dated by TCRdb to between 2017 and 2020). General notes on the study: Of the roughly 34 multiple sclerosis patients, approximately 31 had relapsing-remitting MS and 3 had secondary progressive MS. Peripheral blood TCR-beta repertoires from HTLV-I-associated myelopathy (HAM/TSP) patients, multiple sclerosis patients and healthy controls were compared by UMI-based sequencing. Alongside PBMC samples, the set of some 98 TCR-beta libraries contained longitudinal samples, technical triplicates, and paired CD4+ and CD8+ T-cell subsets that had been sorted. Of the roughly 71 subjects in the cohort, about 14 were HAM/TSP patients, 34 were multiple sclerosis patients, and about 20 were healthy controls.

Libraries from unsorted PBMCs were made from 2 million PBMCs kept in RNAlater at -80 degrees C until RNA extraction. The multiple sclerosis patients were enrolled in a US clinical protocol that used magnetic resonance imaging to evaluate disease progression. PBMCs were separated from peripheral blood using Ficoll-Hypaque density gradient centrifugation and then cryopreserved in liquid nitrogen. A distance of 9 bases separates the germline ends of V and J, which lose 1 base and 6 bases respectively. In the germline V gene, CDR1 corresponds to SGHVS and CDR2 to FNYEAQ. Its CDR3 holds 14 amino acids, cysteine through phenylalanine. Of all the DNA, just the CDR3 is kept, 42 bases in frame from base 1. Overall study outcomes, separate from this receptor: Across subjects, expanded clones never shared an identical CDR3 amino acid sequence, which suggests that the TCR-beta repertoires in every group were private. The highest TCR clonal expansion was observed in HAM/TSP patients, whereas the lowest was observed in MS patients, even when compared with healthy controls. Phylogenetic analysis grouped repertoires from 18 of 34 MS patients into a cluster of related CDR3 sequences, suggesting a possible repertoire-level signature. No clinical or MRI features were associated with the MS cluster, and the authors said that larger cohorts are needed.

The clonotype originates from a woman aged 25 to 39 with multiple sclerosis. Here the chain combines TRBV7-6 and TRBJ2-2; the D gene is not confidently resolved. Source material: PBMCs. The CDR3 sequence is CASSLVQFAGELFF. The DNA sequence is given as TGTGCCAGCAGCTTAGTTCAGTTCGCCGGGGAGCTGTTTTTT.